This TCR beta chain was observed in a study of blood T cell repertoires in COVID-19. Assay: immunoSEQ multiplex PCR; the TCRdb copy retains only in-frame clones and omits some. Here the sample spans 380,000 or so clones, approximately 86% being singletons. The sequencing input was peripheral blood. This receptor was identified in a woman aged 55-69 years with COVID-19, enrolled during active disease.

CDR3 sequence (DNA): TGTGCCAGCAGCCACACAGCCGGGACAGCCTCCTATGGCTACACCTTC. Translating gives CASSHTAGTASYGYTF. The genes are TRBV4-2 and TRBJ1-2; 7 nucleotides line up with TRBD1. Per germline, CDR1 LGHNA and CDR2 YNFKEQ. The junction had 11 bases not matched to a gene; V was cut back by 3 bases and J by 4 bases. This CDR3 has 16 amino acids.